Sequencing of this TCR beta chain was carried out in a study of blood T cell repertoires in COVID-19. Across the whole study: Sources were T cells, B-cell-depleted T cells, or PBMCs; the material itself was cDNA or gDNA.

Authors' data handling: Estimation of nucleated cell counts was performed using reference gene primer amplification. TCRdb's table, derived via immunoSEQ multiplex PCR, lists solely in-frame clones and lacks some. V, J and clone size reflect that table, while D and trimming were determined from the DNA. The table lists around 380,000 clones, roughly 80% of them singletons. Trimming left V 6 bases short and J 0 bases short, with 9 bases between. Per the germline V gene, CDR1 is MNHNY and CDR2 is SVGAGI (reference sequence). This CDR3 contains 15 residues. This TCR derives from a human donor with acute or convalescent COVID-19. The donor label of this sample is uncertain. The chain carries TRBV6-6 and TRBJ2-6; D might be TRBD2 (5 bases). The sample was peripheral blood. CDR3 region: CASRMRASGANVLTF. CDR3 coding DNA: TGTGCCAGCAGAATGCGGGCCTCTGGGGCCAACGTCCTGACTTTC.